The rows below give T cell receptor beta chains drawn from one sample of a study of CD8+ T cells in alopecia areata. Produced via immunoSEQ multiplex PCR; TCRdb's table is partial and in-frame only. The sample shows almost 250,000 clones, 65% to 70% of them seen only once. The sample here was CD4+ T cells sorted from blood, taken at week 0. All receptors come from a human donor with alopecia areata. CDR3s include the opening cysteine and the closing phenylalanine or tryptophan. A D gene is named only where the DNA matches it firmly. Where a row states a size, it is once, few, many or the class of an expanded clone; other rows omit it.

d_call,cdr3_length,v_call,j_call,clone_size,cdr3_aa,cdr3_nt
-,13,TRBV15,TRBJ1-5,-,CATSGRRFQPQHF,TGTGCCACCAGCGGGCGAAGATTTCAGCCCCAGCATTTT
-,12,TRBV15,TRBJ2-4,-,CATSTPDGIQYF,TGTGCCACCAGCACCCCGGACGGAATTCAGTACTTC
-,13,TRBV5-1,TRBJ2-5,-,CASSLEPQETQYF,TGCGCCAGCAGCTTGGAGCCTCAAGAGACCCAGTACTTC
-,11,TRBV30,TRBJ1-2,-,CAWSVVYGYTF,TGTGCCTGGAGTGTGGTCTATGGCTACACCTTC
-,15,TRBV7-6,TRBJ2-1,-,CASSAPISSYNEQFF,TGTGCCAGCAGCGCCCCTATAAGCTCCTACAATGAGCAGTTCTTC
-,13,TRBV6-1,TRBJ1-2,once,CASSQQVSYGYTF,TGTGCCAGCAGTCAACAGGTTTCCTATGGCTACACCTTC
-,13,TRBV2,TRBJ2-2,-,CASSQTATGELFF,TGTGCCAGCAGTCAAACAGCCACCGGGGAGCTGTTTTTT
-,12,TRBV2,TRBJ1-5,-,CASSRSNQPQHF,TGTGCCAGCAGTCGTAGCAATCAGCCCCAGCATTTT
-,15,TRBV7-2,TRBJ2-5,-,CASSFWTNRPETQYF,TGTGCCAGCAGCTTCTGGACCAACCGCCCGGAGACCCAGTACTTC
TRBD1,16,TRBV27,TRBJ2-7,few,CASSLTPGQGLYEQYF,TGTGCCAGCAGCCTCACTCCGGGACAGGGGTTGTACGAGCAGTACTTC
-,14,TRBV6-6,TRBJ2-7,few,CASSYLAEAYEQYF,TGTGCCAGCAGTTACCTGGCGGAGGCCTACGAGCAGTACTTC
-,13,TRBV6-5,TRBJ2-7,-,CASSSWYRAEQYF,TGTGCCAGCAGTTCTTGGTACAGGGCCGAGCAGTACTTC